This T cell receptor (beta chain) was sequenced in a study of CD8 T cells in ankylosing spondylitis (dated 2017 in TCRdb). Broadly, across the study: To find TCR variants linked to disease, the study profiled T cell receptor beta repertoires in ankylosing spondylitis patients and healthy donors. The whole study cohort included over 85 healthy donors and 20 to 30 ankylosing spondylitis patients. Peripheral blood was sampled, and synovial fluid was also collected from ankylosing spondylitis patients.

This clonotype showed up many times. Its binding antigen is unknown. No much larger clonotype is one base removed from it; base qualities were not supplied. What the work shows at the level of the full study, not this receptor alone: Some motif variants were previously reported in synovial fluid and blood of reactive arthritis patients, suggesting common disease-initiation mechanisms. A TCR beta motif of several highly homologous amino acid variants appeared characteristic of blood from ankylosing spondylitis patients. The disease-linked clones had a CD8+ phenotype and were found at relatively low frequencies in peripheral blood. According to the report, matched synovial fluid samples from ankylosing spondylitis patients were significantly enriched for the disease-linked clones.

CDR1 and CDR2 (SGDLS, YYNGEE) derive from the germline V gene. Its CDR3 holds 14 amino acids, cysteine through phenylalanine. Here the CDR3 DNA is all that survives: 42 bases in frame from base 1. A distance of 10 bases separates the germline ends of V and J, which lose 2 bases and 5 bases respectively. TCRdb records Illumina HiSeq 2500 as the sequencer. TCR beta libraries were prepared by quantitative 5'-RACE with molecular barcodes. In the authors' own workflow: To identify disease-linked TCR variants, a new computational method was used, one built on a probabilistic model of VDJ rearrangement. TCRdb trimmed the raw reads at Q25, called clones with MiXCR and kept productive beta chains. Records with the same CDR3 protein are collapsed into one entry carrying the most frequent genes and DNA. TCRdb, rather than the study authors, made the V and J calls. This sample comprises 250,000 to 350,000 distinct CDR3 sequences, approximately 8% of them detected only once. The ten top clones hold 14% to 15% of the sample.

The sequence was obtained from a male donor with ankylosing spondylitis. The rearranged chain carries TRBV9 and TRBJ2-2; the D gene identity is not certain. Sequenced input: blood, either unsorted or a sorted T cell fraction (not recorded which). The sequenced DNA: TGTGCCAGCAGCGTGGGCGGATGGACCGGGGAGCTGTTTTTT. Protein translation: CASSVGGWTGELFF.